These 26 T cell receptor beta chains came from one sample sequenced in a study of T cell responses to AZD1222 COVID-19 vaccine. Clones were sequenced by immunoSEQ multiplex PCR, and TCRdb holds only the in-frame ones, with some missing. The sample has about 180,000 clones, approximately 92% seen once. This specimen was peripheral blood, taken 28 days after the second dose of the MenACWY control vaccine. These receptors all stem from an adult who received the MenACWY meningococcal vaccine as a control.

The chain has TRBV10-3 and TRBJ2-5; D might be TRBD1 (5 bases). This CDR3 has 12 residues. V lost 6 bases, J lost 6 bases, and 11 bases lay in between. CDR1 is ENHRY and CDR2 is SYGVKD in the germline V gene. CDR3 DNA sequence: TGTGCCATCAGCCCAGGGCGGCAGACCCAGTACTTC. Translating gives CAISPGRQTQYF.

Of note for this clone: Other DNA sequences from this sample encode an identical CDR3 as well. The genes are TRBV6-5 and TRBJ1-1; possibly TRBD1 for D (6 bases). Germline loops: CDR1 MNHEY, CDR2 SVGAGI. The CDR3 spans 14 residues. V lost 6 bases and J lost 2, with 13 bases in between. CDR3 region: CASRKGQSNTEAFF. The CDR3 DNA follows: TGTGCCAGCAGAAAAGGACAGTCTAACACTGAAGCTTTCTTT.

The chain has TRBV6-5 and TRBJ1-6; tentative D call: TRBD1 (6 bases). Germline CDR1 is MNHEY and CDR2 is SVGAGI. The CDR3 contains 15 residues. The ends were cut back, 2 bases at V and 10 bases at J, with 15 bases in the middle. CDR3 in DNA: TGTGCCAGCAGTTACGGTCGCCAGGGGCGATCACCCCTCCACTTT. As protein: CASSYGRQGRSPLHF.

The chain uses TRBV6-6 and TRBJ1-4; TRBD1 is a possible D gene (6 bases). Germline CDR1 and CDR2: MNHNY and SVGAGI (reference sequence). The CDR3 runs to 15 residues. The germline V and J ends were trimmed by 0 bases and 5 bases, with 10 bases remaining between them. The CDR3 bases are TGTGCCAGCAGTTACTCGAGAGGGGGGAATGAAAAACTGTTTTTT. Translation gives CASSYSRGGNEKLFF.

CDR3 bases: TGCGCCAGCTCCGCGGATCGGTACGGCTACACCTTC. Translating it yields CASSADRYGYTF. V usage is TRBV10-1 and J usage is TRBJ1-2; D unclear. CDR1 and CDR2 from the germline V gene are WNHNN and SYGVQD (reference sequence). The germline V and J ends were trimmed by 8 bases and 8 bases, with 15 bases remaining between them. The CDR3 spans 12 residues.

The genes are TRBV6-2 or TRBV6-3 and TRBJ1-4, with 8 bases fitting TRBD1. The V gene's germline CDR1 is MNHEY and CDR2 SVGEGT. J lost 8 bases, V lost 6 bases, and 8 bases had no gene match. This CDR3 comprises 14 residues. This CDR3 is CASSPGQGHEKLFF. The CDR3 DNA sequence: TGTGCCAGCAGCCCTGGACAGGGACACGAAAAACTGTTTTTT.

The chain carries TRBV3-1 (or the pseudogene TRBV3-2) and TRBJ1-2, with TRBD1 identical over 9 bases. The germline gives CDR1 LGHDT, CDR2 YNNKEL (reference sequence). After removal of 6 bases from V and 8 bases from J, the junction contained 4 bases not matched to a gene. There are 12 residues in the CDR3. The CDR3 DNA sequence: TGTGCCAGCAGACTGGACAGGGGAGGCTACACCTTC. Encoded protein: CASRLDRGGYTF.

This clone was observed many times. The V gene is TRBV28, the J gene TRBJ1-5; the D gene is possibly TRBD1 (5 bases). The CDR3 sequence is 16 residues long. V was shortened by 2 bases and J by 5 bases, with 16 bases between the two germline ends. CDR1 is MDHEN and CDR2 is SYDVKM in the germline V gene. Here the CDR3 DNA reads TGTGCCAGCAGTTTAACCCCCCTTGGGGCGGATCAGCCCCAGCATTTT. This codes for CASSLTPLGADQPQHF.

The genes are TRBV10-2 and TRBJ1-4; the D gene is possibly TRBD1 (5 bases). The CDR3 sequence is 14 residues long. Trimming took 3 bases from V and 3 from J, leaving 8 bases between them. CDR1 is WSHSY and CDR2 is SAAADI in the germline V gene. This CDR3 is CASSDRDANEKLFF. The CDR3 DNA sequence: TGCGCCAGCAGTGATCGGGACGCTAATGAAAAACTGTTTTTT.

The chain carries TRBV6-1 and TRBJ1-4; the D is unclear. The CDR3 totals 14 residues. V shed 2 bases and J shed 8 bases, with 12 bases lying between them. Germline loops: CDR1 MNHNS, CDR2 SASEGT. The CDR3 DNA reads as TGTGCCAGCAGTGAAATCTACCCCCGCGAAAAACTGTTTTTT. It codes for CASSEIYPREKLFF.

DNA for the CDR3: TGTGCCATCAGTGTAGGGGGTAAGGGCACCGGGGAGCTGTTTTTT. Translating it yields CAISVGGKGTGELFF. The chain employs TRBV10-3 and TRBJ2-2, with D tentatively TRBD1 (6 bases). CDR1 ENHRY and CDR2 SYGVKD come from the germline V gene. CDR3 length equals 15 residues. V was cut by 4 bases and J by 4 bases, with 13 bases left in between.

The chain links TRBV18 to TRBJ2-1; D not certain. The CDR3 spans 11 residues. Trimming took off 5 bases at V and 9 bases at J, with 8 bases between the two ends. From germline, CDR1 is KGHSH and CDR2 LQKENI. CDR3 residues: CASSIGGEQFF. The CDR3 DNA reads TGTGCCAGCTCAATCGGCGGTGAGCAGTTCTTC.

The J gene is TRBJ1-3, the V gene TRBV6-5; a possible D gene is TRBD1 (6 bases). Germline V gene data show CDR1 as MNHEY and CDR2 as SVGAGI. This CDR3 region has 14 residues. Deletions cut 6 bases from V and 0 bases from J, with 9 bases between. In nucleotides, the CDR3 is TGTGCCAGCAGATCACAGGGCTCTGGAAACACCATATATTTT. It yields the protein CASRSQGSGNTIYF.

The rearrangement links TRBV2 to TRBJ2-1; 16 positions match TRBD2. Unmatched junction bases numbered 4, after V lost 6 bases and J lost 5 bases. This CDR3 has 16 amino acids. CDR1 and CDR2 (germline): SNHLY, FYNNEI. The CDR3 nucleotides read TGTGCCAGCAGAGAGGGACTAGCGGGGGGGAACAATGAGCAGTTCTTC. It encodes CASREGLAGGNNEQFF.

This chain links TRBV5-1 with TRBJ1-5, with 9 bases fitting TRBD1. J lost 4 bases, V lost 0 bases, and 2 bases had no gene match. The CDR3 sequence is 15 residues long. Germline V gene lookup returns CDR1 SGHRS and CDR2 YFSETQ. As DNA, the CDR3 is TGCGCCAGCAGCTTGGAGGGACAGGGAAATCAGCCCCAGCATTTT. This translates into CASSLEGQGNQPQHF.

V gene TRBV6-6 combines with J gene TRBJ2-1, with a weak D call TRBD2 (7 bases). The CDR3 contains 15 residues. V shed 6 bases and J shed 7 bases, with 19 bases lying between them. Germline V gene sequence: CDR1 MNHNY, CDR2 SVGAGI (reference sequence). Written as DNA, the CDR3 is TGTGCCAGCAGAAAATCTGGGGGGGCCATTAATGAGCAGTTCTTC. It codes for CASRKSGGAINEQFF.

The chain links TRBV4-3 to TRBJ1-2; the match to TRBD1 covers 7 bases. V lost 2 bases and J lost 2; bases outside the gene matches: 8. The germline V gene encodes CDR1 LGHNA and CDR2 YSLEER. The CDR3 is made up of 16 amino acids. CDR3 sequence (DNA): TGCGCCAGCAGCCAATCAGGGGGGCAGGCGAACTATGGCTACACCTTC. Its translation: CASSQSGGQANYGYTF.

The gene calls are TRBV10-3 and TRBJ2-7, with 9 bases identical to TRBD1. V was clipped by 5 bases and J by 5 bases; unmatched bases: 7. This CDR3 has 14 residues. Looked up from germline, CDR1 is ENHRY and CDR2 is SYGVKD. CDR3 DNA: TGTGCCATCAGTAGCGGACAGGGGTTTAACGAGCAGTACTTC. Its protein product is CAISSGQGFNEQYF.

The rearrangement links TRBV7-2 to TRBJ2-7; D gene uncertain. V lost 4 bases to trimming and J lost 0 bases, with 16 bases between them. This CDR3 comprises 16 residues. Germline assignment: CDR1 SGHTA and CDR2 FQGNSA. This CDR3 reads CASSSTREFTSYEQYF. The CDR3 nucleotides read TGTGCCAGCAGCTCTACACGAGAATTCACCTCCTACGAGCAGTACTTC.

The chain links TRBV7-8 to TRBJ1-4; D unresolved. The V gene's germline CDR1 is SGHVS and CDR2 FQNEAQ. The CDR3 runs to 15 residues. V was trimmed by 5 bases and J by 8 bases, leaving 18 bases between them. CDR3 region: CASSPRGGPREKLFF. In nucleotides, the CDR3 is TGTGCCAGCAGCCCGCGGGGAGGCCCAAGAGAAAAACTGTTTTTT.

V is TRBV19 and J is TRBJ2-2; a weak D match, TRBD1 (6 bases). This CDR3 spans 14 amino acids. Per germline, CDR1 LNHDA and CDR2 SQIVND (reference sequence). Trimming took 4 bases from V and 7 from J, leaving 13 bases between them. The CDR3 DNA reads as TGTGCCAGTAGTACCCGACAGGCTAGCGGGGAGCTGTTTTTT. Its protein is CASSTRQASGELFF.

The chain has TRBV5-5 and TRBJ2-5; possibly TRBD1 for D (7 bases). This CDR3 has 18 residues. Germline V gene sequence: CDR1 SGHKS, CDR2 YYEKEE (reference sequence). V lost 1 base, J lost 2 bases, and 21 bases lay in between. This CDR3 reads CASSLRGARGQLQETQYF. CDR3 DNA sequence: TGTGCCAGCAGCTTGAGGGGGGCTCGGGGACAGTTACAAGAGACCCAGTACTTC.

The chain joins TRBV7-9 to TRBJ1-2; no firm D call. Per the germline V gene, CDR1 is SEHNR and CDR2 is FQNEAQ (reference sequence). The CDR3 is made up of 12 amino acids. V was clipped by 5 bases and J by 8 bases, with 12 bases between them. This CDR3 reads CASSLGPGGYTF. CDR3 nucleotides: TGTGCCAGCAGCCTCGGACCGGGGGGCTACACCTTC.

CDR3 in DNA: TGTGCCAGCAGTTTCCACTCTGGGGCCAACGTCCTGACTTTC. Amino acid sequence: CASSFHSGANVLTF. The chain joins TRBV28 to TRBJ2-6; D call uncertain. The CDR3 has 14 residues. The V gene lost 3 bases and the J gene lost 0 bases, with 3 bases spanning the gap. Germline-derived CDR1 and CDR2 are MDHEN and SYDVKM.

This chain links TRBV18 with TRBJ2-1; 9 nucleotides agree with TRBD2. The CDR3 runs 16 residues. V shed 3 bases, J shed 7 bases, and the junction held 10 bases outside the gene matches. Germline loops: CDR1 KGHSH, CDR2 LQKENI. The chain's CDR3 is CASSPSTSGIRNEQFF. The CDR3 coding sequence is TGTGCCAGCTCACCCTCGACTAGCGGAATTAGGAATGAGCAGTTCTTC.

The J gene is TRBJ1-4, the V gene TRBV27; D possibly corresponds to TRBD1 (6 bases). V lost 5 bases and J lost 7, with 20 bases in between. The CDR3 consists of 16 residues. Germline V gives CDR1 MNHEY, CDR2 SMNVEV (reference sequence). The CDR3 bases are TGTGCCAGCAGTCCAAAACAGGGCCCCAGGAGTGAAAAACTGTTTTTT. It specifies CASSPKQGPRSEKLFF.